This T cell receptor (beta chain) was observed in a study of early T cells in non-severe SARS-CoV-2 infection. The V and J ends lost 6 bases and 7 bases, in that order; junction bases with no gene match: 11. The CDR3 extends over 13 amino acids. The germline gives CDR1 SQVTM, CDR2 ANQGSEA. This clonotype came up a few times. What it binds is not known. Unique molecular identifiers tagged individual cDNA molecules. MiXCR, run by TCRdb on the 5' RACE reads, gives a single entry per CDR3 protein. The sample records about 68,000 distinct CDR3 sequences, roughly 10% being singletons. Overall study results and limits: Matching with VDJdb favored anti-spike CD8 responses (missing private and CD4 specificities).

Sequencing was performed on whole blood. The chain joins TRBV29-1 to TRBJ2-5, with 7 nucleotides matching TRBD2. The clonotype was recovered from an adult who was a healthcare worker with PCR-confirmed SARS-CoV-2 infection or an uninfected control (not recorded which). CDR3 nucleotide sequence: TGCAGCGTCGCCTGGGCGGGAGAAGGGACCCAGTACTTC. It yields the protein CSVAWAGEGTQYF. Complete variable domain (other parts from reference TRBV29-1 and TRBJ2-5): SAVISQKPSRDICQRGTSLTIQCQVDSQVTMMFWYRQQPGQSLTLIATANQGSEATYESGFVIDKFPISRPNLTFSTLTVSNMSPEDSSIYLCSVAWAGEGTQYFGPGTRLLVL.